This TCR beta chain was recorded in a study of beta chain features in type 1 diabetes. Study-level background: There was similarity between patients and healthy donors in age, gender and cell yields. Study-level findings and limits: Highly expressing activated T cells could be over-counted with a cDNA template. Researchers report that Type 1 diabetes patients had moderately but significantly shorter TCRB CDR3s across all four CD4+ subsets.

Expressed TCRB transcripts were sequenced because the isolated RNA had all been reverse transcribed beforehand. An average of about 3.5 million reads was obtained for naive, central memory and regulatory T cell samples. Here immunoSEQ multiplex PCR was the method, and the copy in TCRdb shows in-frame clones only, minus some. The sample holds some 660,000 clones; roughly an eighth are singletons and the top ten take roughly 0.04%. This clone was seen a few times. Its antigen remains unknown. The sequence was obtained from a man aged 18 to 30 with type 1 diabetes. Sequencing input: naive CD4+ T cells from blood.

The CDR3 nucleotides are TGTGCCAGCAGCTCGGGACCTGTGCAGTTCTTC. As protein: CASSSGPVQFF. This chain joins TRBV11-2 and TRBJ2-1; either TRBD1 or TRBD2 may supply D (5 bases each). This CDR3 has 11 amino acids. Germline V CDR1 and CDR2: SGHAT, FQNNGV. V gave up 4 bases and J gave up 12 bases, with 10 bases separating them.